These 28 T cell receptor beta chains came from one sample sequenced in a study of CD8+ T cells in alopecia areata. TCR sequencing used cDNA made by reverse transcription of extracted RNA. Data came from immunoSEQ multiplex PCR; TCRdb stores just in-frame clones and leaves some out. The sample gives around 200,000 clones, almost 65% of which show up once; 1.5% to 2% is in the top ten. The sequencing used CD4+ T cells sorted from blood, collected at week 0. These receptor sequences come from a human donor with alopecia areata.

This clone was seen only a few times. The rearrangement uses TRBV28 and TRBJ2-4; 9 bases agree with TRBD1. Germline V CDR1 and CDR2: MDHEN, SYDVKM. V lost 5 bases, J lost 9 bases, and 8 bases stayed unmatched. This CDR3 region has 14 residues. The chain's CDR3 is CASSPGTGLGIQYF. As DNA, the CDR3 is TGTGCCAGCAGTCCAGGGACAGGGCTGGGCATTCAGTACTTC.

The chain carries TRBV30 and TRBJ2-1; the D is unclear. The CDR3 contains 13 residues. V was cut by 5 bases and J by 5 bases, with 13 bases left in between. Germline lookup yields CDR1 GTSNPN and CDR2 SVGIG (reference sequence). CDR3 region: CAWGPMDNNEQFF. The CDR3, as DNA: TGTGCCTGGGGACCGATGGATAACAATGAGCAGTTCTTC.

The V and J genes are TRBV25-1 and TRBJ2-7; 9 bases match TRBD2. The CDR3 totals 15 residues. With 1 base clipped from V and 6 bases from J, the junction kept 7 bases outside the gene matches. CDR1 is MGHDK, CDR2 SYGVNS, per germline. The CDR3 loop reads CASSEFSGGYSEQYF. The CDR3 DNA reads TGTGCCAGCAGTGAATTCAGCGGGGGGTACAGCGAGCAGTACTTC.

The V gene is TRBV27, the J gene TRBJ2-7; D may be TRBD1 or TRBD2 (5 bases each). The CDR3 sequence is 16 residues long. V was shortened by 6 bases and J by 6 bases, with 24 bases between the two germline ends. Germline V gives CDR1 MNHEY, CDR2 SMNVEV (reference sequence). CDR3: CASSRTAGTVAGEQYF. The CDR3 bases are TGTGCCAGCAGCCGAACCGCCGGGACGGTTGCGGGCGAGCAGTACTTC.

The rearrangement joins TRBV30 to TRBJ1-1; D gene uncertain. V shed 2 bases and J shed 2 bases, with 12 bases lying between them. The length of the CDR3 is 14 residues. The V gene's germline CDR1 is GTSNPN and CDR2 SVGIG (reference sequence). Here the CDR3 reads CAWSPRTFNTEAFF. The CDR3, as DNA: TGTGCCTGGAGTCCTAGGACCTTTAACACTGAAGCTTTCTTT.

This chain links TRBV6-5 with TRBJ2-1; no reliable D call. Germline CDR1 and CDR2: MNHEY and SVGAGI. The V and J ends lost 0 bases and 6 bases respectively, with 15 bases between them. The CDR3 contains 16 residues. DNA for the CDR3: TGTGCCAGCAGTTACTCGATTGTACGGGTAGGCAATGAGCAGTTCTTC. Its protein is CASSYSIVRVGNEQFF.

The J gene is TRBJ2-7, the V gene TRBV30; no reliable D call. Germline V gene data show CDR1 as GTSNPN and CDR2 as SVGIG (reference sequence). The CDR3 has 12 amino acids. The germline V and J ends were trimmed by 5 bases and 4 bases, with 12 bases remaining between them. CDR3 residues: CAWQGMGYEQYF. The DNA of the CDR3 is TGTGCCTGGCAAGGTATGGGGTACGAGCAGTACTTC.

CDR3: CALRENWENTEAFF. The DNA of the CDR3 is TGTGCCTTAAGGGAGAATTGGGAAAACACTGAAGCTTTCTTT. V is TRBV30 and J is TRBJ1-1; D unclear. CDR3 size: 14 residues. Trimming shortened V by 7 bases and J by 2 bases, and 17 bases separated the two germline ends. In germline, CDR1 is GTSNPN, CDR2 SVGIG (reference sequence).

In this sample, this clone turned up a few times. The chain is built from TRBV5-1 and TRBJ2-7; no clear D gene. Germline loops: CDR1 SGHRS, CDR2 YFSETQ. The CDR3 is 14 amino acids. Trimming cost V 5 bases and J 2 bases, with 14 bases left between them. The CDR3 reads CASRVQGIAYEQYF. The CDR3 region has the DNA TGCGCCAGCAGGGTCCAAGGGATAGCCTACGAGCAGTACTTC.

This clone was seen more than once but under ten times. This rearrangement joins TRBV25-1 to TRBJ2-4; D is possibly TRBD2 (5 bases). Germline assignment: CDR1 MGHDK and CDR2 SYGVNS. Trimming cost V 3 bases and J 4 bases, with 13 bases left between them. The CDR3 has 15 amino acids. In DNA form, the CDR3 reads TGTGCCAGCAGTGAGCCGCTCGGGGATAAAAACATTCAGTACTTC. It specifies CASSEPLGDKNIQYF.

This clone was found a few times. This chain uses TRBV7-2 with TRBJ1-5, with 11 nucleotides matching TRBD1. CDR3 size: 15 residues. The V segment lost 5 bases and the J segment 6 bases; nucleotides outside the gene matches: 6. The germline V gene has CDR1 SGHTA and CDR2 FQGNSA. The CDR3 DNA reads TGTGCCAGCAGCCCGGACAGGGGGCGCGGTCAGCCCCAGCATTTT. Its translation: CASSPDRGRGQPQHF.

The CDR3 DNA sequence: TGTGCCAGCAGTGAAGGGGACAGCTCCTACGAGCAGTACTTC. As protein: CASSEGDSSYEQYF. The chain couples TRBV6-1 to TRBJ2-7; the match to TRBD1 covers 7 bases. Germline CDR1 MNHNS, CDR2 SASEGT. CDR3 size: 14 residues. V trimming: 1 base; J trimming: 0 bases; junction bases outside the gene matches: 0.

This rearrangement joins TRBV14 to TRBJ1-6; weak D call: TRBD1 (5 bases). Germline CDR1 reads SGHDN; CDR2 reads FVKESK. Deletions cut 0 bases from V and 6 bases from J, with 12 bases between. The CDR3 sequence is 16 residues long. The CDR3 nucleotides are TGTGCCAGCAGCCAAGATCTGAGCGGGGGTAATTCACCCCTCCACTTT. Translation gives CASSQDLSGGNSPLHF.

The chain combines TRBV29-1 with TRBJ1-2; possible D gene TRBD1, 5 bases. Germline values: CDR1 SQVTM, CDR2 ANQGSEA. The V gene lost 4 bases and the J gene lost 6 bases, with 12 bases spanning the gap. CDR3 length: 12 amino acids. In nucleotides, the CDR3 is TGCAGCGTTGCGAGCGGGGCGAATGGCTACACCTTC. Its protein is CSVASGANGYTF.

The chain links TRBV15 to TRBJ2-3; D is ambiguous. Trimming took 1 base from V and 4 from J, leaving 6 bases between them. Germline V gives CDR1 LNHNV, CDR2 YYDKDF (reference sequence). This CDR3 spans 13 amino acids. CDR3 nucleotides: TGTGCCACCAGCAGAGGGGCGGCAGATACGCAGTATTTT. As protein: CATSRGAADTQYF.

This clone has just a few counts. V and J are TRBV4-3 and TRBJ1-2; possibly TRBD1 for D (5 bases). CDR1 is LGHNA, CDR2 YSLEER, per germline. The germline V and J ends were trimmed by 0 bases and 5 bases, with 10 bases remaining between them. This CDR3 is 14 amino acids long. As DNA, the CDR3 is TGCGCCAGCAGCCAAGATGGGCCAGGGTATGGCTACACCTTC. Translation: CASSQDGPGYGYTF.

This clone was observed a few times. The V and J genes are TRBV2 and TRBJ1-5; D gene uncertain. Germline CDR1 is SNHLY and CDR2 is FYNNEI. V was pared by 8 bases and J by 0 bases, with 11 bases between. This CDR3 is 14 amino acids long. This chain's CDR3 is CASEAAGSNQPQHF. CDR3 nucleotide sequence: TGTGCCAGCGAGGCAGCCGGTAGCAATCAGCCCCAGCATTTT.

In nucleotides, the CDR3 is TGCAGCGTCTTCCAGATGGGTATGAACACTGAAGCTTTCTTT. Its translation: CSVFQMGMNTEAFF. J is TRBJ1-1 and V is TRBV29-1; D not resolved. Trimming left V 6 bases short and J 0 bases short, with 14 bases between. Per germline, CDR1 SQVTM and CDR2 ANQGSEA. The CDR3 sequence is 14 residues long.

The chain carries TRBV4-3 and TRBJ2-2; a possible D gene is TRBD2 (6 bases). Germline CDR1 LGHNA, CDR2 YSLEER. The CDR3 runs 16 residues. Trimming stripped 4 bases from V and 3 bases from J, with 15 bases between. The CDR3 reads CASSPSGVADTGELFF. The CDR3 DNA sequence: TGCGCCAGCAGCCCCTCCGGGGTAGCGGACACCGGGGAGCTGTTTTTT.

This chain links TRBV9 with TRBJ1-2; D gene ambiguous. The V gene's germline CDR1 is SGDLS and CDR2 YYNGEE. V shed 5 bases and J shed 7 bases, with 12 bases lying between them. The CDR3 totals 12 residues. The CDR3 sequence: CASRADGTGYTF. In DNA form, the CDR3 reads TGTGCCAGCAGGGCAGATGGAACTGGCTACACCTTC.

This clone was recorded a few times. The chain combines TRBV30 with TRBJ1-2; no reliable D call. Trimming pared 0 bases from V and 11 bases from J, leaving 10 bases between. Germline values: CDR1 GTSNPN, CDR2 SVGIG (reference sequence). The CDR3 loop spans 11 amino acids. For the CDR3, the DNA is TGTGCCTGGAGTGTAATGACGGGGTACACCTTC. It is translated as CAWSVMTGYTF.

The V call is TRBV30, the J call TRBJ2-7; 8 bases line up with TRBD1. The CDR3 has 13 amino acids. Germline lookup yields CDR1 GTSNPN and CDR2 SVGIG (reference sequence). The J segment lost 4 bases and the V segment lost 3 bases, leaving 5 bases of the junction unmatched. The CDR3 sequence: CAWRTRQGYEQYF. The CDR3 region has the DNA TGTGCCTGGAGAACGAGACAGGGGTACGAGCAGTACTTC.

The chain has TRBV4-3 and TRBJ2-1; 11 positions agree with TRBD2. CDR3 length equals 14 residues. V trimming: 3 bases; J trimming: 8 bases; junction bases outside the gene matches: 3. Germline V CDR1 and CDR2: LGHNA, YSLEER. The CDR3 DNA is TGCGCCAGCAGCCAGGAGGGACTAGCGGATGAGCAGTTCTTC. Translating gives CASSQEGLADEQFF.

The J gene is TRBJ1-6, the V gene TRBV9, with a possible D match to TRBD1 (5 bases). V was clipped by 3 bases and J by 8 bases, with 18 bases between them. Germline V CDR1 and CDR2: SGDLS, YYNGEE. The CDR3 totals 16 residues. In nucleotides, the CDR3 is TGTGCCAGCAGCGGAGGTACAGGTACCGGTTATTCACCCCTCCACTTT. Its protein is CASSGGTGTGYSPLHF. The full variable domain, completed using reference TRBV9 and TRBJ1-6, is DSGVTQTPKHLITATGQRVTLRCSPRSGDLSVYWYQQSLDQGLQFLIQYYNGEERAKGNILERFSAQQFPDLHSELNLSSLELGDSALYFCASSGGTGTGYSPLHFGNGTRLTVT.

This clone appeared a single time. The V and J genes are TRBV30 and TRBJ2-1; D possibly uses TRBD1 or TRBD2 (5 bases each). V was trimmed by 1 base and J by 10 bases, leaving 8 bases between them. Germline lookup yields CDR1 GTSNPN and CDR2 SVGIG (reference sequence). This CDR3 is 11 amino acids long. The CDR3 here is CAWSGRDEQFF. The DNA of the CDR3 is TGTGCCTGGAGTGGCAGGGACGAGCAGTTCTTC.

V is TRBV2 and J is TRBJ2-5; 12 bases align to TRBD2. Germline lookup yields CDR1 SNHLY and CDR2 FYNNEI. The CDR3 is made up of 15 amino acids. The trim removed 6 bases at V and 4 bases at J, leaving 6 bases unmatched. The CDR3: CASSLQLAGGETQYF. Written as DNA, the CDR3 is TGTGCCAGCAGCCTACAACTAGCGGGGGGAGAGACCCAGTACTTC.

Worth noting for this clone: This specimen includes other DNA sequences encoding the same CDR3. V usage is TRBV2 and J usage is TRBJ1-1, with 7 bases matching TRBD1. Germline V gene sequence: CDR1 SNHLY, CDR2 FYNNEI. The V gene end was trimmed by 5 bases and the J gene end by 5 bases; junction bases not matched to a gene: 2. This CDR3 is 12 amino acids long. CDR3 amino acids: CASSRRGTEAFF. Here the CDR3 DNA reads TGTGCCAGCAGTCGCAGGGGGACTGAAGCTTTCTTT.

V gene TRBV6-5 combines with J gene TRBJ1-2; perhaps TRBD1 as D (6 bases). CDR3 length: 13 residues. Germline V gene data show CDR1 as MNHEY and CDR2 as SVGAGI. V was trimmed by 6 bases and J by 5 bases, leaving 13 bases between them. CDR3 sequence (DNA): TGTGCCAGCAGAGGACAGCTAGATTATGGCTACACCTTC. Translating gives CASRGQLDYGYTF.